This T cell receptor (beta chain) was recorded in a study of control samples from healthy donors and cancer patients (dated by TCRdb to the early 2020s). The library came from the immunoSEQ multiplex PCR assay. TCRdb holds this immuneACCESS table with in-frame rearrangements only. Some clones are missing; in checked studies, unresolved V genes explain under half, and the rest has no known cause. This sample comprises 90,000 to 150,000 clones, about 91% of them detected only once. The ten largest clones represent roughly 3.2% of the sample. On this clone: Its antigen is unknown. Qualities for individual bases were not recorded, and no much larger clone is one base off.

Reading the germline V gene gives CDR1 SGHTS and CDR2 YDEGEE. At the junction V is shortened by 2 bases and J by 0 bases, with 9 bases in between. Reading from cysteine to phenylalanine, the CDR3 counts 16 amino acids. The DNA shown is the 48-base CDR3, in frame from base 1. This TCR derives from a man in his forties in good health. The rearranged chain carries TRBV5-8 and TRBJ1-6, and TRBD1 may be the D gene, going by 5 matching bases. Source material: blood. The CDR3 protein: CASSFPGSSYNSPLHF. In nucleotides, the sequence is TGTGCCAGCAGCTTCCCAGGGAGCTCCTATAATTCACCCCTCCACTTT.